Listed below are T cell receptor beta chains from one sample, sequenced in a study of graft-versus-host responses after intestinal transplantation. The protocol was immunoSEQ multiplex PCR, while the TCRdb copy is restricted to in-frame clones and leaves out a portion. The data show about 88,000 clones, around 93% seen once. These receptors lack a known antigen. This sample comprised unstimulated CD4+ T cells sorted from spleen or lymph node cells, obtained before transplant. These receptor sequences come from a human donor who was the organ donor for an intestinal transplant. Each CDR3 is given with its conserved first and last residue. D genes are given only for firm matches. Clone size is given for some rows only: seen once, a few or many times, or a class if the clone is expanded.

.	TRBJ2-5	TRBV28	.	CPYWGLIQETQYF	TGTCCCTATTGGGGACTTATCCAAGAGACCCAGTACTTC
.	TRBJ1-1	TRBV30	.	CAWSRLRKGAEAFF	TGTGCCTGGAGCCGACTGAGAAAGGGGGCTGAAGCTTTCTTT
.	TRBJ2-5	TRBV21-1	.	CASSSELAAIPETQYF	TGTGCCAGCAGCAGCGAACTAGCGGCTATCCCAGAGACCCAGTACTTC
.	TRBJ1-1	TRBV5-1	.	CASSTNRNTEAFF	TGCGCCAGCAGCACAAACAGGAACACTGAAGCTTTCTTT
.	TRBJ1-2	TRBV6-1	.	CASTTPQGQGYTF	TGTGCCAGCACCACACCACAGGGTCAGGGCTACACCTTC
TRBD1	TRBJ1-6	TRBV28	.	CAGNSLTGANSPLHF	TGTGCCGGTAACTCCCTGACAGGGGCGAATTCACCCCTCCACTTT
TRBD2	TRBJ2-3	TRBV4-2	once	CASSVAGDTDTQYF	TGTGCCAGCAGCGTAGCGGGCGACACAGATACGCAGTATTTT
TRBD1	TRBJ1-6	TRBV28	once	CASSLGQGQSPLHF	TGTGCCAGCAGTCTTGGACAGGGTCAATCACCCCTCCACTTT
TRBD1	TRBJ2-5	TRBV9	.	CASSATGSYETQYF	TGTGCCAGCAGCGCGACAGGGAGTTATGAGACCCAGTACTTC
.	TRBJ2-3	TRBV19	.	CASTGVITDTQYF	TGTGCCAGTACAGGGGTAATCACAGATACGCAGTATTTT
.	TRBJ2-1	TRBV5-1	.	CASSLASYGVYNEQFF	TGCGCCAGCAGCTTGGCCTCATACGGGGTTTACAATGAGCAGTTCTTC
.	TRBJ1-2	TRBV6-1	.	CASSGSWAGTNYGYTF	TGTGCCAGCAGTGGGAGTTGGGCGGGTACCAACTATGGCTACACCTTC
TRBD1	TRBJ1-5	TRBV6-6	once	CASSYSRQGNDQPQHF	TGTGCCAGCAGTTACTCGAGACAGGGTAACGATCAGCCCCAGCATTTT
.	TRBJ2-2	TRBV10-3	.	CAIRSFEGAGELFF	TGTGCCATCAGAAGCTTTGAGGGGGCCGGGGAGCTGTTTTTT
.	TRBJ1-1	TRBV10-3	.	CAISSGGYTEAFF	TGTGCCATCAGTTCGGGGGGGTACACTGAAGCTTTCTTT
TRBD1	TRBJ1-1	TRBV10-3	.	CAIRPGQGYEAFF	TGTGCCATCAGACCGGGACAGGGCTATGAAGCTTTCTTT
TRBD2	TRBJ2-1	TRBV5-1	.	CASSLELAGRLSYNEQFF	TGCGCCAGCAGCTTGGAACTAGCGGGCAGACTATCCTACAATGAGCAGTTCTTC